The clone carrying this TCR beta chain was picked up many times. What it binds is unknown. The CDR3 has 16 residues. Trimming took off 2 bases at V and 5 bases at J, with 16 bases between the two ends. The germline CDR1 and CDR2 sequences are SGHTA and FQGNSA. TCRdb redid the calling of the reads with MiXCR, one entry per CDR3 protein. The table lists about 530,000 distinct CDR3 sequences, 26% of them singletons. This record comes from a study of T cell repertoires in cytomegalovirus infection. As for the study in general: Matching HLA type and CMV infection were both indicated by public TCR beta signatures.

General study results and limits: There were carriers of CMV plus the relevant HLA, and cumulative public TCR beta family frequency identified them. HLA-C-restricted CMV clonotypes gave the most frequent clonotype in two of eight donors.

This receptor was obtained from a human donor in good health (CMV status not recorded). Some clones in this sample may be carry-over from other donors' samples. The rearrangement uses TRBV7-2 and TRBJ2-1; TRBD1 is a possible D gene (6 bases). Sequences were obtained from PBMCs. CDR3 loop: CASSLKYRVIDNEQFF. The CDR3 region has the DNA TGTGCCAGCAGCTTAAAATACAGGGTCATTGACAATGAGCAGTTCTTC. The full variable domain, completed using reference TRBV7-2 and TRBJ2-1, is GAGVSQSPSNKVTEKGKDVELRCDPISGHTALYWYRQSLGQGLEFLIYFQGNSAPDKSGLPSDRFSAERTGGSVSTLTIQRTQQEDSAVYLCASSLKYRVIDNEQFFGPGTRLTVL.